Listed here are 7 T cell receptor beta chains from one sample, sequenced in a study of cytomegalovirus exposure and HLA in healthy donors. In the PCR, 60 Vbeta and 13 Jbeta primers were used. TCRdb's table, derived via immunoSEQ multiplex PCR, lists solely in-frame clones and lacks some. Of about 150,000 clones listed, about 80% are singletons. Source material: PBMCs. The receptors here all came from a man in his thirties or forties in good health and CMV-seropositive.

The chain is built from TRBV5-5 and TRBJ2-2, with 8 bases matching TRBD2. The CDR3 spans 14 residues. Unmatched junction bases numbered 5, after V lost 3 bases and J lost 7 bases. Germline loops: CDR1 SGHKS, CDR2 YYEKEE (reference sequence). This CDR3 reads CASSSNSGIGELFF. DNA for the CDR3: TGTGCCAGCAGCTCCAATAGCGGGATCGGGGAGCTGTTTTTT.

This clone came up a few times. The genes are TRBV6-6 and TRBJ1-2, with 7 bases lining up with TRBD1. CDR1 is MNHNY and CDR2 is SVGAGI in the germline V gene (reference sequence). Trimming at V came to 2 bases and at J to 4 bases, leaving 10 bases not matched to a gene. This CDR3 comprises 16 residues. CDR3 nucleotide sequence: TGTGCCAGCAGTTACCCAGGGACAGCTATTGGCTATGGCTACACCTTC. Translated: CASSYPGTAIGYGYTF.

CDR3: CASSLARETTAFF. CDR3 coding DNA: TGTGCCAGCAGCTTAGCGCGAGAGACAACAGCTTTCTTT. The chain joins TRBV7-2 to TRBJ1-1; D is unclear. The CDR3 consists of 13 residues. The ends were cut back, 0 bases at V and 10 bases at J, with 12 bases in the middle. The germline V gene encodes CDR1 SGHTA and CDR2 FQGNSA.

V gene TRBV28 combines with J gene TRBJ2-5; the match to TRBD1 covers 7 bases. The V and J ends lost 7 bases and 1 base, in that order; junction bases with no gene match: 6. CDR1 is MDHEN, CDR2 SYDVKM, per germline. The CDR3 covers 14 residues. The CDR3 DNA reads as TGTGCCAGCACCCTGGGACAGATCCAAGAGACCCAGTACTTC. Protein product: CASTLGQIQETQYF.

The rearrangement joins TRBV6-1 to TRBJ2-3; 7 nucleotides align to TRBD1. After removal of 6 bases from V and 1 base from J, the junction contained 10 bases not matched to a gene. CDR3 length: 16 residues. Per germline, CDR1 MNHNS and CDR2 SASEGT. CDR3 DNA: TGTGCCAGCAGAGAACAGGGGCTCACACGCACAGATACGCAGTATTTT. Translation: CASREQGLTRTDTQYF.

This chain links TRBV28 with TRBJ2-3, with TRBD1 matching 7 bases. CDR1 and CDR2 from the germline V gene are MDHEN and SYDVKM. Trimming cost V 4 bases and J 2 bases; bases outside gene matches: 9. The CDR3 totals 16 residues. The CDR3 spells CASSSSRDSLTDTQYF. CDR3 DNA sequence: TGTGCCAGCAGTTCCTCCCGGGACAGCCTCACAGATACGCAGTATTTT. Looking up the rest from reference TRBV28 and TRBJ2-3 gives the full variable domain: DVKVTQSSRYLVKRTGEKVFLECVQDMDHENMFWYRQDPGLGLRLIYFSYDVKMKEKGDIPEGYSVSREKKERFSLILESASTNQTSMYLCASSSSRDSLTDTQYFGPGTRLTVL.

This clone has only a few counts. The V gene is TRBV2, the J gene TRBJ2-7, with D maybe TRBD2 (6 bases). The CDR3 totals 16 residues. Germline-derived CDR1 and CDR2 are SNHLY and FYNNEI. Between the trimmed V and J ends, which lost 8 bases and 5 bases, there was a span of 25 bases. The CDR3 is CASSEGYGQGGDEQYF. Here the CDR3 DNA reads TGTGCCAGCTCCGAAGGGTACGGGCAGGGAGGCGACGAGCAGTACTTC.